What follows are 16 T cell receptor beta chains derived from one specimen sequenced in a study of blood T cell repertoires in COVID-19. The assay was immunoSEQ multiplex PCR, and TCRdb's table has in-frame clones only and misses some. The sample has 150,000 to 200,000 clones, 65% to 85% seen once; the top ten hold 5% to 6%. The specimen sequenced was PBMCs or T cells enriched from blood (not recorded which). Every receptor here comes from a man in his forties or fifties who had recovered from COVID-19.

The J gene is TRBJ1-3, the V gene TRBV30; a possible D gene is TRBD1 (6 bases). V lost 1 base and J lost 5, with 9 bases in between. CDR1 GTSNPN and CDR2 SVGIG come from the germline V gene (reference sequence). This CDR3 has 13 amino acids. DNA for the CDR3: TGTGCCTGGAGTGGGGGGCAGCGAAACACCATATATTTT. Its protein product is CAWSGGQRNTIYF.

V gene TRBV18 combines with J gene TRBJ1-2; a possible D gene is TRBD1 (5 bases). CDR1 and CDR2 from the germline V gene are KGHSH and LQKENI. This CDR3 is built from 13 residues. V shed 0 bases and J shed 8 bases, with 10 bases lying between them. The CDR3 region has the DNA TGTGCCAGCTCACCACCGGAGGGGAGCGGCTACACCTTC. Translation gives CASSPPEGSGYTF.

This clone was recorded many times. The chain combines TRBV18 with TRBJ1-1; D possibly corresponds to TRBD1 (5 bases). Deletions cut 8 bases from V and 0 bases from J, with 10 bases between. The germline gives CDR1 KGHSH, CDR2 LQKENI. The CDR3 is 13 residues long. CDR3 sequence reads: CASTGILNTEAFF. For the CDR3, the DNA is TGTGCCAGCACAGGAATCCTGAACACTGAAGCTTTCTTT.

This clone came up a few times. V usage is TRBV6-6 and J usage is TRBJ1-2, with TRBD1 matching over 9 bases. The V gene's germline CDR1 is MNHNY and CDR2 SVGAGI (reference sequence). CDR3 length equals 15 residues. Trimming at V came to 7 bases and at J to 4 bases, leaving 10 bases not matched to a gene. The CDR3 DNA reads TGTGCCAGCATCATCCCCGGGACAGGGACCTATGGCTACACCTTC. This encodes CASIIPGTGTYGYTF.

As concerns this clone: One end of the junction fails to match germline, which may point to a read error. V usage is TRBV12-3 or TRBV12-4 and J usage is TRBJ1-2, with 7 bases matching TRBD1. The CDR3 is 11 residues long. The CDR3 spells CASSLPPRTGF. In DNA form, the CDR3 reads TGTGCCAGCAGTCTCCCCCCTCGGACAGGCTTC.

This chain links TRBV2 with TRBJ1-1, with TRBD1 matching over 9 bases. The CDR3 is 16 amino acids. V lost 2 bases, J lost 3 bases, and 7 bases stayed unmatched. CDR1 and CDR2 from the germline V gene are SNHLY and FYNNEI. CDR3 nucleotides: TGTGCCAGCAGTGAACCCCCCGACAGGGGGGACACTGAAGCTTTCTTT. Its protein is CASSEPPDRGDTEAFF.

The V gene is TRBV7-9, the J gene TRBJ2-2; 12 bases agree with TRBD2. CDR3 length: 16 residues. Germline V gene data show CDR1 as SEHNR and CDR2 as FQNEAQ (reference sequence). With V trimmed by 8 bases and J by 0 bases, 4 bases remained unmatched. Here the CDR3 reads CASRTSGGTNTGELFF. CDR3 in DNA: TGTGCCAGCCGAACTAGCGGGGGGACGAACACCGGGGAGCTGTTTTTT.

V is TRBV25-1 and J is TRBJ1-4; D possibly corresponds to TRBD1 (6 bases). Germline CDR1 and CDR2: MGHDK and SYGVNS. The CDR3 runs to 15 residues. V lost 5 bases and J 0 bases, leaving 10 bases between the germline ends. The CDR3 sequence: CASSLTGPTNEKLFF. In DNA form, the CDR3 reads TGTGCCAGCAGTTTGACAGGCCCAACTAATGAAAAACTGTTTTTT.

This clone was observed a handful of times. The identical CDR3 is also encoded by other nucleotide sequences in the sample. The rearrangement links TRBV7-3 to TRBJ2-3, with D perhaps matching TRBD1 (5 bases). Germline V gene data show CDR1 as SGHTA and CDR2 as FQGTGA. Trimming took 1 base from V and 0 from J, leaving 14 bases between them. This CDR3 comprises 17 residues. The chain's CDR3 is CASSLNGQGSSTDTQYF. The DNA of the CDR3 is TGTGCCAGCAGCTTAAATGGCCAGGGATCTAGCACAGATACGCAGTATTTT.

This chain uses TRBV5-4 with TRBJ2-2, with 11 bases that match TRBD1. With 4 bases clipped from V and 13 bases from J, the junction kept 9 bases outside the gene matches. This CDR3 has 14 amino acids. CDR1 and CDR2 (germline): SGHNT, YYREEE (reference sequence). In DNA, the CDR3 is TGTGCCAGCAGCGCCGGGACAGGGGGTATAGGGCTGTTTTTT. Protein: CASSAGTGGIGLFF.

This chain links TRBV20-1 with TRBJ1-2; D is unresolved. The CDR3 is 11 amino acids. V was shortened by 3 bases and J by 5 bases, with 7 bases between the two germline ends. Germline V gene data show CDR1 as DFQATT and CDR2 as SNEGSKA (reference sequence). The CDR3 loop reads CSARQVYGYTF. CDR3 sequence (DNA): TGCAGTGCTAGGCAGGTTTATGGCTACACCTTC.

V is TRBV13 and J is TRBJ2-7, with D possibly matching TRBD1 (5 bases). Trimming removed 1 base at V and 3 bases at J, with 13 bases between. The CDR3 is 15 amino acids. CDR1 PRHDT and CDR2 FYEKMQ come from the germline V gene (reference sequence). The CDR3 here is CASSLVGQGVYEQYV. The CDR3 DNA sequence: TGTGCCAGCAGCTTAGTTGGGCAGGGTGTCTACGAGCAGTACGTC.

CDR3 bases: TGTGCCATTAAGGGGGCAGTAAGGACTGAAGCTTTCTTT. Translation: CAIKGAVRTEAFF. This rearrangement joins TRBV10-3 to TRBJ1-1; 7 bases agree with TRBD1. CDR3 length: 13 residues. V trimming: 9 bases; J trimming: 5 bases; junction bases outside the gene matches: 9. Germline values: CDR1 ENHRY, CDR2 SYGVKD.

This rearrangement joins TRBV9 to TRBJ2-2, with D tentatively TRBD1 (6 bases). The V end lost 0 bases, the J end lost 5 bases, and 14 bases lay between the germline ends. This CDR3 has 16 residues. Germline values: CDR1 SGDLS, CDR2 YYNGEE. In DNA form, the CDR3 reads TGTGCCAGCAGCGTAGCTCCCAGGGGCGAGACCGGGGAGCTGTTTTTT. Translating gives CASSVAPRGETGELFF.

The count of this clone is one. V usage is TRBV7-8 and J usage is TRBJ1-6; 9 bases align to TRBD1. This CDR3 is built from 17 residues. V shed 2 bases, J shed 8 bases, and the junction held 10 bases outside the gene matches. Germline values: CDR1 SGHVS, CDR2 FQNEAQ. The CDR3 is CASSLLGTGGRDSPLHF. CDR3 coding DNA: TGTGCCAGCAGCTTACTGGGAACAGGGGGCCGGGATTCACCCCTCCACTTT.

V and J are TRBV30 and TRBJ1-4; 7 positions agree with TRBD1. Trimming took 1 base from V and 5 from J; bases not matched to a gene: 7. The CDR3 sequence is 15 residues long. CDR1 and CDR2 (germline): GTSNPN, SVGIG (reference sequence). CDR3 sequence reads: CAWSAQTGANEKLFF. CDR3 DNA sequence: TGTGCCTGGAGTGCCCAAACAGGGGCAAATGAAAAACTGTTTTTT.